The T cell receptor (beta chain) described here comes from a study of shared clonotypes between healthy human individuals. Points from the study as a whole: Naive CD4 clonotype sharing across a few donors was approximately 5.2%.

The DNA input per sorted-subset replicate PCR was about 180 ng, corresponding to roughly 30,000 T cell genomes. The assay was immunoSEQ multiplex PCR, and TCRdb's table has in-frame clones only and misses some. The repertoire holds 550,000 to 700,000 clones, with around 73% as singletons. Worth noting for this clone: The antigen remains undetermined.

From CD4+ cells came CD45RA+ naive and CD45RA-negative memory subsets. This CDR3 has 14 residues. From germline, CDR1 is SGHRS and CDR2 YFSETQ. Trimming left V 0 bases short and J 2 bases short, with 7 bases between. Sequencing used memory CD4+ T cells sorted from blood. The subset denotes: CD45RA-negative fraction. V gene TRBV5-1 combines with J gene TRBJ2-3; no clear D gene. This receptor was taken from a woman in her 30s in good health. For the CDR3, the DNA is TGCGCCAGCAGCTTGGGAATGTTCACAGATACGCAGTATTTT. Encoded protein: CASSLGMFTDTQYF.